This paragraph covers one TCR beta chain sequence. Its target is not known. The record originates from a study of Ad26.COV2.S vaccination and SARS-CoV-2 variants. Overall study results and limits: Placebo recipients trailed vaccine recipients in spike-specific TCR breadth.

The table came from immunoSEQ multiplex PCR; TCRdb's copy has only in-frame clones and leaves some out. Of just over 350,000 clones listed, roughly 81% are singletons. The treatment is: approximately 18 received Ad26.COV2.S at low or high dose, single or two shots; several received placebo; per-sample allocation not given. Day 63 following the first vaccine or placebo injection was when the samples were taken. The CDR3 loop spans 15 amino acids. CDR1 and CDR2 (germline): SNHLY, FYNNEI. The V end was cut by 1 base, the J end by 5 bases, with 14 bases between. This chain joins TRBV2 and TRBJ1-1; D is perhaps TRBD1 (6 bases). The sample was peripheral blood, taken in a trial of Ad26.COV2.S vaccine versus placebo. This receptor was taken from a person between 18 and 65 years old who received the Ad26.COV2.S COVID-19 vaccine or a placebo. CDR3 protein: CASSEVPDSVTEAFF. CDR3 in DNA: TGTGCCAGCAGTGAAGTCCCGGACAGTGTGACTGAAGCTTTCTTT.